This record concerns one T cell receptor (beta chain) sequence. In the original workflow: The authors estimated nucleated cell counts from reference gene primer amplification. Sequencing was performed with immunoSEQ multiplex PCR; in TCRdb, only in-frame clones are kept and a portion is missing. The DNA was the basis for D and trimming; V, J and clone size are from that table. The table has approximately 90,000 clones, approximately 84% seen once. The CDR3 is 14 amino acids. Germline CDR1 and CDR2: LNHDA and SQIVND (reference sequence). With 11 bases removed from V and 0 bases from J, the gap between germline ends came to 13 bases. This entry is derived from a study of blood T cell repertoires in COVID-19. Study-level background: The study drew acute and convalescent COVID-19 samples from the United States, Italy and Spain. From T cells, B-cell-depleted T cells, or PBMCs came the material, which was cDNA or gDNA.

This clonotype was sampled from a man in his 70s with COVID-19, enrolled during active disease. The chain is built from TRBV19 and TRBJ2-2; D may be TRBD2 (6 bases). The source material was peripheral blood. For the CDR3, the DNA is TGTGCCGTTAAGGGACTTGCGAACACCGGGGAGCTGTTTTTT. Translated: CAVKGLANTGELFF.